A single sample is the source of the 29 T cell receptor beta chains below, sequenced in a study of cytomegalovirus exposure and HLA in healthy donors. Researchers ran the PCR with 60 Vbeta and 13 Jbeta primers. Assay used: immunoSEQ multiplex PCR; TCRdb lists only in-frame clones, some missing. The sample lists about 160,000 clones, around 88% occurring once. Sequencing input: PBMCs. Receptor source: a woman between 18 and 29 years old in good health and CMV-seronegative.

This chain connects TRBV10-1 to TRBJ1-5, with TRBD1 as a possible D gene (6 bases). V was shortened by 8 bases and J by 3 bases, with 14 bases between the two germline ends. CDR3 length: 14 amino acids. Germline CDR1 is WNHNN and CDR2 is SYGVQD (reference sequence). The CDR3 protein is CASQAGAINQPQHF. The CDR3 DNA sequence: TGCGCCAGCCAGGCGGGGGCAATCAATCAGCCCCAGCATTTT.

The J gene is TRBJ2-7, the V gene TRBV25-1; D is undetermined. The V and J ends lost 0 bases and 4 bases respectively, with 16 bases between them. The CDR3 extends over 16 amino acids. The germline gives CDR1 MGHDK, CDR2 SYGVNS. CDR3 coding DNA: TGTGCCAGCAGTGAATACCTGCCGGAACAGTCATACGAGCAGTACTTC. Its translation: CASSEYLPEQSYEQYF.

The chain couples TRBV7-8 to TRBJ2-3; 12 nucleotides line up with TRBD1. The germline gives CDR1 SGHVS, CDR2 FQNEAQ. The trim removed 4 bases at V and 4 bases at J, leaving 3 bases unmatched. This CDR3 region has 15 residues. CDR3 loop: CASSSGQGAADTQYF. DNA of the CDR3: TGTGCCAGCAGCTCGGGACAGGGGGCTGCAGATACGCAGTATTTT.

V usage is TRBV5-1 and J usage is TRBJ2-7, with D perhaps matching TRBD1 (5 bases). From germline, CDR1 is SGHRS and CDR2 YFSETQ. Trimming took off 4 bases at V and 4 bases at J, with 15 bases between the two ends. This CDR3 comprises 14 residues. CDR3 nucleotide sequence: TGCGCCAGCAGCAGCCGAGGTGGGGCTTACGAGCAGTACTTC. Its protein is CASSSRGGAYEQYF.

The chain employs TRBV7-9 and TRBJ1-1, with D possibly TRBD1 on 6 matching bases. Germline assignment: CDR1 SEHNR and CDR2 FQNEAQ (reference sequence). The CDR3 consists of 15 residues. V was shortened by 3 bases and J by 5 bases, with 16 bases between the two germline ends. CDR3 sequence reads: CASSFGWGRFTEAFF. CDR3 nucleotide sequence: TGTGCCAGCAGCTTTGGGTGGGGGCGATTTACTGAAGCTTTCTTT.

This chain links TRBV7-3 with TRBJ1-2; TRBD1 is a possible D gene (5 bases). Trimming took 9 bases from V and 4 from J, leaving 21 bases between them. Per germline, CDR1 SGHTA and CDR2 FQGTGA. This CDR3 comprises 15 residues. CDR3 protein: CARSERKGEGYGYTF. CDR3 coding DNA: TGTGCCAGGTCGGAAAGGAAAGGGGAAGGCTATGGCTACACCTTC. The variable domain in full, completed from reference TRBV7-3 and TRBJ1-2, reads GAGVSQTPSNKVTEKGKYVELRCDPISGHTALYWYRQSLGQGPEFLIYFQGTGAADDSGLPNDRFFAVRPEGSVSTLKIQRTERGDSAVYLCARSERKGEGYGYTFGSGTRLTVV.

In its sample, this clone was seen once. V and J are TRBV9 and TRBJ2-1, with 7 bases fitting TRBD2. Germline-derived CDR1 and CDR2 are SGDLS and YYNGEE. The trim removed 4 bases at V and 3 bases at J, leaving 4 bases unmatched. CDR3 length: 14 residues. The CDR3 nucleotides read TGTGCCAGCAGCAATAGCGGGTACTACAATGAGCAGTTCTTC. This codes for CASSNSGYYNEQFF.

The rearrangement uses TRBV4-2 and TRBJ2-7; 11 bases are shared with TRBD1. Germline CDR1 reads LGHNA; CDR2 reads YNFKEQ. V trimming: 1 base; J trimming: 6 bases; junction bases outside the gene matches: 5. The CDR3 contains 15 residues. The CDR3 here is CASSQGRGQGVEQYF. For the CDR3, the DNA is TGTGCCAGCAGCCAAGGACGGGGACAGGGGGTCGAGCAGTACTTC.

J is TRBJ1-6 and V is TRBV5-6; possibly TRBD1 for D (5 bases). Germline CDR1 is SGHDT and CDR2 is YYEEEE. CDR3 size: 15 residues. V lost 2 bases and J lost 6, with 12 bases in between. The CDR3 DNA reads TGTGCCAGCAGCTTTGGGGCAGGGTTTAATTCACCCCTCCACTTT. It specifies CASSFGAGFNSPLHF.

This sequence joins TRBV18 and TRBJ1-1; 11 nucleotides agree with TRBD1. The CDR3 runs 17 residues. Unmatched junction bases numbered 17, after V lost 3 bases and J lost 11 bases. The germline V gene has CDR1 KGHSH and CDR2 LQKENI. The CDR3 spells CASSPTSGTGGARAAFF. Here the CDR3 DNA reads TGTGCCAGCTCACCTACCTCCGGGACAGGGGGAGCCAGGGCCGCTTTCTTT.

In its sample, this clone was seen once. CDR3 amino acids: CASSTGQGANTEAFF. CDR3 bases: TGCGCCAGCAGCACCGGACAGGGGGCAAACACTGAAGCTTTCTTT. The chain carries TRBV5-1 and TRBJ1-1, with TRBD1 matching over 11 bases. V lost 4 bases to trimming and J lost 2 bases; unmatched junction nucleotides: 4. The germline V gene has CDR1 SGHRS and CDR2 YFSETQ. CDR3 length: 15 residues.

V and J are TRBV5-1 and TRBJ2-2; no clear D. The ends were cut back, 2 bases at V and 7 bases at J, with 18 bases in the middle. From germline, CDR1 is SGHRS and CDR2 YFSETQ. CDR3 size: 16 residues. CDR3 DNA sequence: TGCGCCAGCAGCTTAAGTGACTCGCTCCCAAGCGGGGAGCTGTTTTTT. Protein product: CASSLSDSLPSGELFF.

The chain carries TRBV28 and TRBJ1-5; a weak D match, TRBD1 (6 bases). V shed 3 bases and J shed 5 bases, with 8 bases lying between them. CDR3 length equals 13 residues. CDR1 and CDR2 (germline): MDHEN, SYDVKM. CDR3 DNA sequence: TGTGCCAGCAGTTTGGACAGTCATCAGCCCCAGCATTTT. Translation gives CASSLDSHQPQHF.

CDR3 nucleotide sequence: TGTGCCAGCAAGGACAGCTTCATGAACACTGAAGCTTTCTTT. It codes for CASKDSFMNTEAFF. The chain has TRBV27 and TRBJ1-1, with a tentative D call TRBD1 (6 bases). V was shortened by 7 bases and J by 0 bases, with 12 bases between the two germline ends. The CDR3 consists of 14 residues. Germline V gene data show CDR1 as MNHEY and CDR2 as SMNVEV (reference sequence).

This chain joins TRBV18 and TRBJ2-1; the match to TRBD1 covers 9 bases. Trimming took 6 bases from V and 12 from J; bases not matched to a gene: 9. Germline loops: CDR1 KGHSH, CDR2 LQKENI. There are 13 residues in the CDR3. CDR3 coding DNA: TGTGCCAGCTCTTATGGACAGGGGACAGTGCAGTTCTTC. Its translation: CASSYGQGTVQFF. Together with reference TRBV18 and TRBJ2-1, the CDR3 gives the full variable domain: NAGVMQNPRHLVRRRGQEARLRCSPMKGHSHVYWYRQLPEEGLKFMVYLQKENIIDESGMPKERFSAEFPKEGPSILRIQQVVRGDSAAYFCASSYGQGTVQFFGPGTRLTVL.

The V and J genes are TRBV2 and TRBJ2-1, with 10 bases identical to TRBD2. The length of the CDR3 is 13 residues. V lost 7 bases to trimming and J lost 8 bases; unmatched junction nucleotides: 5. Germline V gene sequence: CDR1 SNHLY, CDR2 FYNNEI. CDR3 nucleotides: TGTGCCAGCATCGCTAGCGGGAGCTATGAGCAGTTCTTC. Its translation: CASIASGSYEQFF. Together with reference TRBV2 and TRBJ2-1, the CDR3 gives the full variable domain: EPEVTQTPSHQVTQMGQEVILRCVPISNHLYFYWYRQILGQKVEFLVSFYNNEISEKSEIFDDQFSVERPDGSNFTLKIRSTKLEDSAMYFCASIASGSYEQFFGPGTRLTVL.

This chain joins TRBV5-1 and TRBJ2-2; TRBD1 is a possible D gene (6 bases). This CDR3 has 14 residues. CDR1 is SGHRS and CDR2 is YFSETQ in the germline V gene. The V and J ends lost 2 bases and 4 bases respectively, with 9 bases between them. The CDR3 protein is CASSFKGVTGELFF. The CDR3 coding sequence is TGCGCCAGCAGCTTCAAGGGGGTCACCGGGGAGCTGTTTTTT.

V gene TRBV5-1 combines with J gene TRBJ1-4; no reliable D call. The CDR3 runs to 13 residues. The V end was cut by 4 bases, the J end by 8 bases, with 12 bases between. CDR1 and CDR2 (germline): SGHRS, YFSETQ. For the CDR3, the DNA is TGCGCCAGCAGCCCTTCCTCCCCGGAAAAACTGTTTTTT. Translated: CASSPSSPEKLFF.

The chain joins TRBV7-9 to TRBJ2-3; 7 bases align to TRBD2. The CDR3 is 16 residues long. The J segment lost 2 bases and the V segment lost 3 bases, leaving 8 bases of the junction unmatched. Per the germline V gene, CDR1 is SEHNR and CDR2 is FQNEAQ (reference sequence). DNA for the CDR3: TGTGCCAGCAGCTTTATAATAGCGGGTGACACAGATACGCAGTATTTT. Translating it yields CASSFIIAGDTDTQYF.

The CDR3 sequence: CASSSRPRDSYEQYF. In DNA form, the CDR3 reads TGTGCCAGCAGCTCAAGACCCAGGGACTCCTACGAGCAGTACTTC. This chain links TRBV9 with TRBJ2-7, with D maybe TRBD1 (5 bases). Trimming shortened V by 4 bases and J by 0 bases, and 14 bases separated the two germline ends. Germline values: CDR1 SGDLS, CDR2 YYNGEE. The CDR3 totals 15 residues. Looking up the rest from reference TRBV9 and TRBJ2-7 gives the full variable domain: DSGVTQTPKHLITATGQRVTLRCSPRSGDLSVYWYQQSLDQGLQFLIQYYNGEERAKGNILERFSAQQFPDLHSELNLSSLELGDSALYFCASSSRPRDSYEQYFGPGTRLTVT.

The J gene is TRBJ2-3, the V gene TRBV10-2, with a tentative D call TRBD2 (6 bases). This CDR3 contains 14 residues. V shed 6 bases and J shed 2 bases, with 12 bases lying between them. Germline V gives CDR1 WSHSY, CDR2 SAAADI. CDR3 region: CASRDPGVTDTQYF. The CDR3, as DNA: TGCGCCAGCAGGGACCCGGGGGTCACAGATACGCAGTATTTT.

The gene calls are TRBV28 and TRBJ1-5; D possibly corresponds to TRBD1 (6 bases). Trimming pared 6 bases from V and 4 bases from J, leaving 19 bases between. Germline-derived CDR1 and CDR2 are MDHEN and SYDVKM. This CDR3 spans 16 amino acids. The CDR3 spells CASSSLGRGGNQPQHF. CDR3 DNA sequence: TGTGCCAGCAGCAGTTTGGGGAGGGGGGGAAATCAGCCCCAGCATTTT.

The rearrangement joins TRBV5-1 to TRBJ1-2; tentative D call: TRBD1 (5 bases). V was trimmed by 4 bases and J by 5 bases, leaving 12 bases between them. The CDR3 has 13 amino acids. CDR1 and CDR2 from the germline V gene are SGHRS and YFSETQ. The CDR3 DNA sequence: TGCGCCAGCAGCCTCGACAGACAGTATGGCTACACCTTC. It encodes CASSLDRQYGYTF.

This chain uses TRBV6-5 with TRBJ1-2; D gene ambiguous. The germline V gene encodes CDR1 MNHEY and CDR2 SVGAGI. The CDR3 runs 13 residues. V was cut by 10 bases and J by 2 bases, with 14 bases left in between. The DNA for the CDR3 is TGTGCCACTAAATTAACGGGAAACTATGGCTACACCTTC. Protein product: CATKLTGNYGYTF.

J is TRBJ1-2 and V is TRBV19; D may be TRBD1 (6 bases). V lost 10 bases to trimming and J lost 4 bases, with 13 bases between them. Germline values: CDR1 LNHDA, CDR2 SQIVND (reference sequence). The length of the CDR3 is 12 residues. CDR3 coding DNA: TGTGCCACCGGACAGTTCCCCTATGGCTACACCTTC. This gives the protein CATGQFPYGYTF.

The chain joins TRBV5-4 to TRBJ2-7; 14 bases agree with TRBD2. This CDR3 spans 15 amino acids. The V and J ends lost 0 bases and 9 bases, in that order; junction bases with no gene match: 5. Per the germline V gene, CDR1 is SGHNT and CDR2 is YYREEE (reference sequence). In nucleotides, the CDR3 is TGTGCCAGCAGCTTGGCCGGGACTAGCGGGAGTGTGCAGTACTTC. Translated, it gives CASSLAGTSGSVQYF.

J is TRBJ1-1 and V is TRBV6-5; 9 positions match TRBD1. The CDR3 extends over 15 amino acids. The J segment lost 1 base and the V segment lost 5 bases, leaving 5 bases of the junction unmatched. The germline CDR1 and CDR2 sequences are MNHEY and SVGAGI. CDR3 in DNA: TGTGCCAGCAGTCCGATACAGGGGGCGAACACTGAAGCTTTCTTT. Its protein product is CASSPIQGANTEAFF.

The CDR3 coding sequence is TGTGCCAGCAGTGGGACAGGAAGCTCCTACGAGCAGTACTTC. This gives the protein CASSGTGSSYEQYF. The chain combines TRBV2 with TRBJ2-5, with TRBD1 matching 7 bases. Gene TRBJ2-7 matches the end of the DNA better, so the J call may be wrong. The V gene's germline CDR1 is SNHLY and CDR2 FYNNEI. The CDR3 length is 14 residues.

This clone came up once. One end of the junction varies from germline; a read error may be responsible. The genes are TRBV7-9 and TRBJ2-7, with a possible D match to TRBD2 (5 bases). The germline V gene encodes CDR1 SEHNR and CDR2 FQNEAQ (reference sequence). CDR3 length: 13 amino acids. CDR3 DNA: TGTTCCAGCAGCCACCGGGGAACCTACGAGCAGTACTTC. Residues: CSSSHRGTYEQYF.